This TCR beta chain was documented in a study of control samples from healthy donors and cancer patients. The germline CDR1 and CDR2 sequences are SQVTM and ANQGSEA. The CDR3 length is 17 residues. V was pared by 7 bases and J by 2 bases, with 25 bases between. TCRdb's copy holds only in-frame clones and misses some; the assay was immunoSEQ multiplex PCR. This table holds 120,000 to 150,000 clones, roughly 93% found once. This sequence joins TRBV29-1 and TRBJ2-3; TRBD1 or TRBD2 may be the D gene (5 bases each). This sequence was found in a man aged 18 to 35 in good health. The source material was blood. Here the CDR3 reads CSARGAPSLRATDTQYF. DNA of the CDR3: TGCAGCGCCAGAGGGGCACCCTCTCTACGAGCCACAGATACGCAGTATTTT.